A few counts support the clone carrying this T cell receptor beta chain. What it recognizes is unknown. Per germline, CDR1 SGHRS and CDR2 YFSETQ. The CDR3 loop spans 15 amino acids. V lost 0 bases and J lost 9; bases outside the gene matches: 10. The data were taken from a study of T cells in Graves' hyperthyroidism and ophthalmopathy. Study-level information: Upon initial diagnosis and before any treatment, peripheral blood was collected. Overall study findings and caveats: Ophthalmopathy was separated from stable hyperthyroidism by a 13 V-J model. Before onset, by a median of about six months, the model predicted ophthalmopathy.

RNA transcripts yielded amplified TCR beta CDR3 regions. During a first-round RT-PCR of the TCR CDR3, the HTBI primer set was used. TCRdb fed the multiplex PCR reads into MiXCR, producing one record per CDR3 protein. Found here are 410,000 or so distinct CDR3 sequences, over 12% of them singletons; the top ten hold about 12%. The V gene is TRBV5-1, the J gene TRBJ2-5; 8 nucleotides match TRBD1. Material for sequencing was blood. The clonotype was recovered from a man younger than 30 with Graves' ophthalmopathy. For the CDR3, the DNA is TGCGCCAGCAGCTTGGAGGGCCAGGGGGCTAGGGCCCAGTACTTC. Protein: CASSLEGQGARAQYF.